These T cell receptor beta chains were read from a single sample in a study of identifying expanded T cells in peripheral blood. TCRdb's table, derived via immunoSEQ multiplex PCR, lists solely in-frame clones and lacks some. Of about 81,000 clones in the sample, 84% are singletons; the top ten hold about 20%. The sample consisted of blood. These receptor sequences come from a person aged 18 to 70 in good health. Both conserved end residues are part of each CDR3.

V gene	J gene	CDR3 protein
TRBV29-1	TRBJ1-1	CSTVSEWDTEAFF
TRBV11-3	TRBJ1-5	CASSLVQMVEPQHF
TRBV2	TRBJ2-1	CASSDDRGNEQFF
TRBV27	TRBJ1-2	CASSSGTGGYGYTF
TRBV18	TRBJ1-1	CASSPFTGGETEAFF
TRBV13	TRBJ2-7	CASSLSPSGETYEQYF
TRBV10-3	TRBJ2-1	CATHLGSEGGGNEQFF
TRBV7-2	TRBJ2-1	CAGLAGEGNEQFF
TRBV30	TRBJ1-4	CAWPVLQGVEKLFF
TRBV19	TRBJ1-1	CASSGQGRVTEAFF
TRBV28	TRBJ2-3	CASGALAGVRSGTDTQYF
TRBV7-3	TRBJ2-1	CASSLGTSGPLGHEQFF
TRBV19	TRBJ2-2	CASRRQAASNTGELFF
TRBV5-6	TRBJ1-2	CASSLGTVLYGYTF
TRBV5-4	TRBJ1-1	CASSLSRGRFENTEAFF
TRBV7-3	TRBJ2-3	CASSPSGLAGMGTQYF
TRBV4-1	TRBJ2-3	CASSQEGQQDTQYF